This T cell receptor (beta chain) was captured by sequencing in a study of blood T cells in healthy people across ages. Study-wide points: Older age went with lower TCR beta diversity per million T cells, in a roughly linear way.

Donor samples were obtained from healthy Caucasian individuals from Russia, aged 6 to 90. This clonotype was counted at least ten times. What it recognizes is unknown. CDR1 SGHTA and CDR2 FQGNSA come from the germline V gene. The CDR3 length is 15 residues. Trimming left V 2 bases short and J 0 bases short, with 11 bases between. The authors ran a second PCR of about 6 to 11 cycles using a sample-barcoded 5' primer and a J-beta primer mix. Each cDNA molecule was tagged by a template-switch adaptor that had 12 random nucleotides. Each single sample gave us at least 3 million CDR3-containing paired-end reads. TCRdb re-derived calls from the 5' RACE reads in MiXCR, one entry per CDR3 protein. This table holds just under 900,000 distinct CDR3 sequences, 29% found once.

The rearrangement joins TRBV7-2 to TRBJ2-7; D may be TRBD2 (7 bases). This sequence was found in a woman of 80 years or more in good health. Sequenced sample: blood. CDR3: CASSLHGGPSYEQYF. The DNA for the CDR3 is TGTGCCAGCAGCTTACACGGGGGGCCCTCCTACGAGCAGTACTTC.